This entry features one T cell receptor (beta chain) sequence. Its antigen is still unknown. This sample is drawn from a study of cytomegalovirus exposure and HLA in healthy donors. The PCR employed 60 Vbeta primers together with 13 Jbeta primers. The assay was immunoSEQ multiplex PCR, and TCRdb's table has in-frame clones only and misses some. The sample records approximately 130,000 clones, more than 80% being singletons. The germline CDR1 and CDR2 sequences are MDHEN and SYDVKM. The CDR3 has 12 amino acids. Trimming removed 3 bases from V and 5 bases from J, with 8 bases in between. Findings and limits, study-wide: Analysis performed later found under 20,000 TCR beta sequences associated with HLA alleles at 0.05 false discovery rate.

Sequenced input: PBMCs. This chain connects TRBV28 to TRBJ2-7; D perhaps matches TRBD2 (6 bases). The sequence derives from a woman aged 30 to 39 in good health and CMV-seropositive. As DNA, the CDR3 is TGTGCCAGCAGTTTTGGAGGGAACGAGCAGTACTTC. Residues: CASSFGGNEQYF.